The clone carrying this TCR beta chain appeared many times. What it recognizes is unknown. Produced via immunoSEQ multiplex PCR; TCRdb's table is partial and in-frame only. The sample yields 350,000 to 400,000 clones, 80% to 90% seen once. The V and J ends lost 4 bases and 2 bases respectively, with 15 bases between them. The CDR3 consists of 16 residues. Looked up from germline, CDR1 is SGHTA and CDR2 is FQGNSA. The treatment: some 19 received Ad26.COV2.S at low or high dose, single or two shots; about five received placebo; per-sample allocation not given. Following the first vaccine or placebo injection, samples were taken on day 63. An adult aged 18-55 years in Boston served as the donor. These data come from a study of Ad26.COV2.S vaccination and SARS-CoV-2 variants. Study background: As a participant in COV1001, the donor was in the Ad26.COV2.S trial arm. Once, or twice with 56 days between doses, Ad26.COV2.S was given intramuscularly.

Study findings and constraints: Recipients of vaccine and of placebo showed similar breadth of their non-spike TCR repertoires.

This TCR was recovered from a person aged 18-65 years who received the Ad26.COV2.S COVID-19 vaccine or a placebo. Here the sequenced sample was peripheral blood, taken in a trial of Ad26.COV2.S vaccine versus placebo. This chain uses TRBV7-2 with TRBJ1-3, with D unclear. The CDR3 DNA reads as TGTGCCAGCAGCTGGGCAATGCCACGAACTGGAAACACCATATATTTT. It codes for CASSWAMPRTGNTIYF. The variable domain in full, with the rest retrieved from reference TRBV7-2 and TRBJ1-3, is GAGVSQSPSNKVTEKGKDVELRCDPISGHTALYWYRQSLGQGLEFLIYFQGNSAPDKSGLPSDRFSAERTGGSVSTLTIQRTQQEDSAVYLCASSWAMPRTGNTIYFGEGSWLTVV.